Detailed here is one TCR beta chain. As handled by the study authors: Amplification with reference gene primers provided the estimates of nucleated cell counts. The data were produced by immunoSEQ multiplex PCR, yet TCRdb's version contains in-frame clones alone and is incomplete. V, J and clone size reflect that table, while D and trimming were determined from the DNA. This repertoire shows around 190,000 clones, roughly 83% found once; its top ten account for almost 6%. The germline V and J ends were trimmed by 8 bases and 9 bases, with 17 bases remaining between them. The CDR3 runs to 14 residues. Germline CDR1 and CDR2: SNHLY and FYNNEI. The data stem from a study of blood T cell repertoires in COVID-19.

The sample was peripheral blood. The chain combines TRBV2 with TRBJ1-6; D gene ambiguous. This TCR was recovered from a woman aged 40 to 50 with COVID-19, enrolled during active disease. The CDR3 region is CASGRLSLSSPLHF. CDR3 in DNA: TGTGCCAGCGGTCGACTCTCTCTAAGTTCACCCCTCCACTTT.